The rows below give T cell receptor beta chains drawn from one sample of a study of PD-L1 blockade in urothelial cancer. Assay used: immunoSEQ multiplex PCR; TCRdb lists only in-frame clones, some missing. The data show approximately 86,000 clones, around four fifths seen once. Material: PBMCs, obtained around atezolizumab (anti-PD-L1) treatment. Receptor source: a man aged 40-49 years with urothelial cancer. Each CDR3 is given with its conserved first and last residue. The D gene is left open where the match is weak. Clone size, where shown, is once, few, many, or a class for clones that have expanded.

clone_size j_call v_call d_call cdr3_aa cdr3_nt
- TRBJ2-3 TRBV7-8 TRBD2 CASSPITSGLRADTQYF TGTGCCAGCAGCCCTATAACTAGCGGCCTTCGGGCAGATACGCAGTATTTT
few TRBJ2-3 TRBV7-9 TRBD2 CASSLQVGGDTQYF TGTGCCAGCAGCTTACAGGTGGGAGGGGATACGCAGTATTTT
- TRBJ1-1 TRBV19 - CASSINRGNTEAFF TGTGCCAGTAGTATAAACCGAGGGAACACTGAAGCTTTCTTT
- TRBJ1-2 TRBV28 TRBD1 CASSLVLGQDGYTF TGTGCCAGCAGTCTCGTGCTGGGACAGGACGGCTACACCTTC
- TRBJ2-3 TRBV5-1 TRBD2 CASSLLASGRIDTQYF TGCGCCAGCAGCTTGTTGGCTAGCGGGAGGATAGATACGCAGTATTTT
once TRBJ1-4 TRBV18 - CASSPRGSNEKLFF TGTGCCAGCTCACCGAGAGGAAGTAATGAAAAACTGTTTTTT
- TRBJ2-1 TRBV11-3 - CASSSTHGEQFF TGTGCCAGCAGCTCCACTCACGGTGAGCAGTTCTTC
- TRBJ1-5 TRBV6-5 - CASSPTGMGNQPQHF TGTGCCAGCAGCCCCACAGGGATGGGCAATCAGCCCCAGCATTTT
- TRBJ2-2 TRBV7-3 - CASSRGPLNTGELFF TGTGCCAGCAGCCGAGGGCCCTTGAACACCGGGGAGCTGTTTTTT
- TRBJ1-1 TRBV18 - CASSPITTAMNTEAFF TGTGCCAGCTCACCTATTACAACAGCAATGAACACTGAAGCTTTCTTT
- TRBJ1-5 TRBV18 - CASSDRQPQHF TGTGCCAGCTCAGACAGGCAGCCCCAGCATTTT
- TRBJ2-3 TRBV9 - CASSPREGDTQYF TGTGCCAGCAGCCCCAGAGAGGGAGATACGCAGTATTTT
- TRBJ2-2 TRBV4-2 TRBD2 CASSQLAGATGELFF TGTGCCAGCAGCCAATTAGCGGGAGCCACCGGGGAGCTGTTTTTT
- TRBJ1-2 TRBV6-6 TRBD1 CASSSETGAGYTF TGTGCCAGCAGTAGCGAGACAGGGGCTGGCTACACCTTC
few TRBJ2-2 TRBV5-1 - CASSPTGQTGELFF TGCGCCAGCAGCCCAACCGGACAAACCGGGGAGCTGTTTTTT
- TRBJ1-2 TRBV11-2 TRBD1 CASSFSGQGAGGYTF TGTGCCAGCAGCTTTTCGGGACAGGGGGCGGGAGGCTACACCTTC
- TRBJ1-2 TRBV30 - CAWSVLQGMGGYTF TGTGCCTGGAGTGTCCTACAGGGAATGGGCGGCTACACCTTC
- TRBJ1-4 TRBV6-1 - CASSNSPGSGEKLFF TGTGCCAGCAGCAACTCGCCGGGTTCAGGGGAAAAACTGTTTTTT